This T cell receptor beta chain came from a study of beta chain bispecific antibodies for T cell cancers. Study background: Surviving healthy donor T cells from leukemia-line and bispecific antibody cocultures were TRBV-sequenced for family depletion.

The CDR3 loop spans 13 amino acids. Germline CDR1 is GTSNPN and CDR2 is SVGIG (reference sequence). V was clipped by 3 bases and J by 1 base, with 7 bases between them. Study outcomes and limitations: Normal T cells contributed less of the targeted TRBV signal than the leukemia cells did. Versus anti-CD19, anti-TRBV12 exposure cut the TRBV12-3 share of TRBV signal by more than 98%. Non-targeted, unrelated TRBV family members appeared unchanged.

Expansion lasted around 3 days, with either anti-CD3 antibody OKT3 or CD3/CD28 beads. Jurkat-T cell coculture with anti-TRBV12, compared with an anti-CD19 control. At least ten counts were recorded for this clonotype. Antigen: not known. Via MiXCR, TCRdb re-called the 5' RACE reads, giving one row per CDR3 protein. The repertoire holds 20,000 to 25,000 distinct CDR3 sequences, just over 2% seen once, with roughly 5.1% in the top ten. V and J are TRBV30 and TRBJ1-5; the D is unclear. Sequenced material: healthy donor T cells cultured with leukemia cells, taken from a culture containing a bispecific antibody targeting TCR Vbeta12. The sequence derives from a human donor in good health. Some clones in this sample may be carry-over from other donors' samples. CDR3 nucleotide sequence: TGTGCCTGGAGCCCGGGGAGCAATCAGCCCCAGCATTTT. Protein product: CAWSPGSNQPQHF.